One sample yielded the 24 T cell receptor beta chains listed below, sequenced in a study of beta chain features in type 1 diabetes. The study reverse transcribed the entire isolated RNA, so it sequenced expressed TCRB transcripts. Only in-frame clones appear in the TCRdb table, and some are missing; sequencing was by immunoSEQ multiplex PCR. Here the sample spans over 700,000 clones, about 17% being singletons. The material sequenced was naive CD4+ T cells from blood. The receptors here all came from a woman younger than 30 in good health.

The genes are TRBV7-3 and TRBJ2-3, with TRBD1 as a possible D gene (7 bases). CDR3 length equals 16 residues. Per the germline V gene, CDR1 is SGHTA and CDR2 is FQGTGA. V was cut by 5 bases and J by 6 bases, with 21 bases left in between. In DNA, the CDR3 is TGTGCCAGCAGCACCCAGGGGGGTAGCGGCCCCGATACGCAGTATTTT. Amino acids: CASSTQGGSGPDTQYF.

This clone was observed a few times. The chain has TRBV7-9 and TRBJ2-1; the D call may be TRBD1 or TRBD2 (5 bases each). The CDR3 is 16 residues long. V shed 1 base and J shed 5 bases, with 15 bases lying between them. The germline CDR1 and CDR2 sequences are SEHNR and FQNEAQ (reference sequence). The CDR3 nucleotides read TGTGCCAGCAGCTTAGAATGGGGACGACTAAACAATGAGCAGTTCTTC. The encoded protein is CASSLEWGRLNNEQFF.

The gene calls are TRBV4-3 and TRBJ2-1; 9 positions match TRBD2. CDR1 is LGHNA, CDR2 YSLEER, per germline. The trim removed 2 bases at V and 5 bases at J, leaving 4 bases unmatched. CDR3 length: 15 residues. The CDR3 is CASSQLAGSHNEQFF. CDR3 bases: TGCGCCAGCAGCCAACTAGCGGGGAGTCACAATGAGCAGTTCTTC.

The sample holds a few counts of this clone. This chain links TRBV6-5 with TRBJ2-5; 12 bases fit TRBD2. Germline values: CDR1 MNHEY, CDR2 SVGAGI. This CDR3 spans 15 amino acids. The trim removed 5 bases at V and 5 bases at J, leaving 6 bases unmatched. The CDR3 bases are TGTGCCAGCAGTCGACTAGCGGGAGCAGGGGAGACCCAGTACTTC. Translated: CASSRLAGAGETQYF.

The chain links TRBV5-1 to TRBJ2-3; D uncertain. Deletions cut 3 bases from V and 1 base from J, with 6 bases between. CDR1 is SGHRS, CDR2 YFSETQ, per germline. The CDR3 extends over 13 amino acids. The CDR3 loop is CASSSIGTDTQYF. For the CDR3, the DNA is TGCGCCAGCAGCTCAATAGGCACAGATACGCAGTATTTT.

This clone occurred a few times. The rearrangement uses TRBV18 and TRBJ2-5; D gene ambiguous. CDR1 and CDR2 (germline): KGHSH, LQKENI. CDR3 length equals 16 residues. Trimming shortened V by 3 bases and J by 8 bases, and 22 bases separated the two germline ends. CDR3 coding DNA: TGTGCCAGCTCACCCCCCCTGGCCCCTGGTGTCGGTACCCAGTACTTC. As protein: CASSPPLAPGVGTQYF.

The V call is TRBV7-7, the J call TRBJ2-7; D gene ambiguous. This CDR3 has 11 residues. CDR1 SSHAT and CDR2 FNYEAQ come from the germline V gene (reference sequence). In nucleotides, the CDR3 is TGTGCTAGCCATTGGGGAAACGAGCAGTACTTC. Protein: CASHWGNEQYF.

Points on this clone: Given a much more abundant clone one base away, this may be a read error. This chain joins TRBV28 and TRBJ2-1; D is undetermined. Trimming removed 6 bases at V and 0 bases at J, with 6 bases between. The CDR3 is 13 residues long. The V gene's germline CDR1 is MDHEN and CDR2 SYDVKM. The CDR3 reads CASSQSSYNEQFF. The CDR3, as DNA: TGTGCCAGCAGCCAGAGCTCCTACAATGAGCAGTTCTTC. Full variable domain (missing parts from reference TRBV28 and TRBJ2-1): DVKVTQSSRYLVKRTGEKVFLECVQDMDHENMFWYRQDPGLGLRLIYFSYDVKMKEKGDIPEGYSVSREKKERFSLILESASTNQTSMYLCASSQSSYNEQFFGPGTRLTVL.

The sample holds one count of this clone. Other nucleotide sequences from this sample produce the same CDR3. This rearrangement joins TRBV18 to TRBJ2-3; the D gene could be TRBD1 or TRBD2 (5 bases each). Germline-derived CDR1 and CDR2 are KGHSH and LQKENI. The CDR3 contains 16 residues. With 0 bases removed from V and 2 bases from J, the gap between germline ends came to 12 bases. In nucleotides, the CDR3 is TGTGCCAGCTCACCACCGGCAGGGACCTCCACAGATACGCAGTATTTT. Translated, it gives CASSPPAGTSTDTQYF.

In this sample, this clone turned up a few times. This sequence joins TRBV25-1 and TRBJ1-1; 8 bases are a match to TRBD1. J gave up 4 bases and V 5 bases, and 6 bases lay outside the gene matches. CDR1 and CDR2 from the germline V gene are MGHDK and SYGVNS. The CDR3 consists of 14 residues. The CDR3 region has the DNA TGTGCCAGCAGTCTGGCAGGGGGCCTCACTGAAGCTTTCTTT. Protein: CASSLAGGLTEAFF.

This sequence joins TRBV5-1 and TRBJ2-1; D is possibly TRBD2 (5 bases). The germline gives CDR1 SGHRS, CDR2 YFSETQ. The CDR3 length is 13 residues. The CDR3 nucleotides are TGCGCGAGCCGGGAATTTAACAACAATGAGCAGTTCTTC. Translation: CASREFNNNEQFF.

This clone has just a few counts. V is TRBV28 and J is TRBJ1-1; 8 bases line up with TRBD1. CDR3 length: 12 amino acids. The V gene end was trimmed by 11 bases and the J gene end by 10 bases; junction bases not matched to a gene: 12. Germline CDR1 is MDHEN and CDR2 is SYDVKM. Written as DNA, the CDR3 is TGTGCCTCCAAAGGGCAGGGGGCTCTAGCTTTCTTT. This encodes CASKGQGALAFF.

The chain employs TRBV18 and TRBJ2-2, with D maybe TRBD2 (6 bases). V was cut by 2 bases and J by 2 bases, with 12 bases left in between. From germline, CDR1 is KGHSH and CDR2 LQKENI. This CDR3 has 16 residues. This CDR3 reads CASSPFVGRNTGELFF. CDR3 nucleotides: TGTGCCAGCTCACCATTTGTCGGGAGAAACACCGGGGAGCTGTTTTTT.

The chain is built from TRBV2 and TRBJ2-6; D unclear. The CDR3 extends over 16 amino acids. V lost 4 bases and J 0 bases, leaving 10 bases between the germline ends. Germline V CDR1 and CDR2: SNHLY, FYNNEI. CDR3 amino acids: CASSALVSSGANVLTF. The CDR3, as DNA: TGTGCCAGCAGTGCCCTTGTTAGCTCTGGGGCCAACGTCCTGACTTTC. Combining the CDR3 with reference TRBV2 and TRBJ2-6 gives the whole variable domain EPEVTQTPSHQVTQMGQEVILRCVPISNHLYFYWYRQILGQKVEFLVSFYNNEISEKSEIFDDQFSVERPDGSNFTLKIRSTKLEDSAMYFCASSALVSSGANVLTFGAGSRLTVL.

This clone has more than one count but fewer than ten. The chain links TRBV19 to TRBJ2-7; 8 nucleotides align to TRBD2. There are 17 residues in the CDR3. Germline V gives CDR1 LNHDA, CDR2 SQIVND (reference sequence). The V gene end was trimmed by 6 bases and the J gene end by 3 bases; junction bases not matched to a gene: 16. The CDR3: CASSTMGPGLGDYEQYF. The CDR3 nucleotides read TGTGCCAGTAGCACCATGGGTCCGGGACTAGGGGACTACGAGCAGTACTTC.

This clone was seen a single time. The chain employs TRBV6-5 and TRBJ2-7; either TRBD1 or TRBD2 may fit D (5 bases each). Trimming took off 2 bases at V and 6 bases at J, with 11 bases between the two ends. Germline values: CDR1 MNHEY, CDR2 SVGAGI. The CDR3 runs to 13 residues. The CDR3 bases are TGTGCCAGCAGTTACGGCCGGGACGTCGAGCAGTACTTC. Translation: CASSYGRDVEQYF.

The chain links TRBV20-1 to TRBJ1-1; D remains ambiguous. There are 11 residues in the CDR3. Germline V gene lookup returns CDR1 DFQATT and CDR2 SNEGSKA (reference sequence). The ends were cut back, 6 bases at V and 4 bases at J, with 9 bases in the middle. CDR3 residues: CSADSFTEAFF. As DNA, the CDR3 is TGCAGTGCCGACTCCTTCACTGAAGCTTTCTTT.

The rearrangement links TRBV9 to TRBJ2-2, with D possibly TRBD1 on 5 matching bases. Between the trimmed V and J ends, which lost 4 bases and 2 bases, there was a span of 15 bases. This CDR3 region has 16 residues. CDR1 and CDR2 from the germline V gene are SGDLS and YYNGEE. The CDR3 sequence is CASSIPPDINTGELFF. The CDR3 DNA reads as TGTGCCAGCAGCATACCCCCGGACATAAACACCGGGGAGCTGTTTTTT.

V is TRBV4-2 and J is TRBJ2-1; D perhaps matches TRBD1 (5 bases). Germline assignment: CDR1 LGHNA and CDR2 YNFKEQ. Trimming cost V 0 bases and J 2 bases, with 8 bases left between them. There are 15 residues in the CDR3. This CDR3 is CASSQDNRPYNEQFF. Written as DNA, the CDR3 is TGTGCCAGCAGCCAAGATAACAGGCCCTACAATGAGCAGTTCTTC.

This clone was seen only a few times. The chain employs TRBV6-6 and TRBJ2-7; 8 bases align to TRBD1. The CDR3 is made up of 15 amino acids. Trimming cost V 2 bases and J 4 bases; bases outside gene matches: 7. From germline, CDR1 is MNHNY and CDR2 SVGAGI (reference sequence). The DNA of the CDR3 is TGTGCCAGCAGTTACGTCCAGGGGGCAACTTACGAGCAGTACTTC. Its translation is CASSYVQGATYEQYF.

The table lists this clone with a few counts. The rearrangement uses TRBV6-6 and TRBJ2-3; 11 bases fit TRBD2. The CDR3 has 16 residues. The ends lost 2 bases at V and 5 bases at J; junction bases unmatched: 6. The germline gives CDR1 MNHNY, CDR2 SVGAGI (reference sequence). The CDR3 DNA sequence: TGTGCCAGCAGTTACACTAGCGGGAGTACGGGAGATACGCAGTATTTT. Protein sequence: CASSYTSGSTGDTQYF.

This clone was observed a few times. This chain uses TRBV7-9 with TRBJ2-1, with 8 bases matching TRBD2. Germline CDR1 reads SEHNR; CDR2 reads FQNEAQ (reference sequence). J lost 8 bases, V lost 1 base, and 4 bases had no gene match. The CDR3 extends over 14 amino acids. The CDR3 sequence is CASSLGGGTDEQFF. CDR3 nucleotides: TGTGCCAGCAGCTTAGGCGGGGGGACCGATGAGCAGTTCTTC.

As for this clone: The junction departs from germline at one end; a sequencing error may be responsible. Additional DNA sequences in this sample encode the identical CDR3. The genes are TRBV5-1 and TRBJ2-1; the D is unclear. The CDR3 is made up of 11 amino acids. The germline gives CDR1 SGHRS, CDR2 YFSETQ. CDR3 sequence (DNA): TGCGCCAGCAGTTTGGATAATGAGCAGTTCTTC. It translates to CASSLDNEQFF.

This clone occurred a few times. This sequence joins TRBV4-2 and TRBJ1-5; 8 bases align to TRBD1. In germline, CDR1 is LGHNA, CDR2 YNFKEQ. CDR3 length equals 15 residues. V shed 7 bases and J 6 bases; nucleotides not matched to a gene: 11. The CDR3 DNA reads TGTGCCAGCATGGAGCCAGGGGGCGGACCTCAGCCCCAGCATTTT. Residues: CASMEPGGGPQPQHF.